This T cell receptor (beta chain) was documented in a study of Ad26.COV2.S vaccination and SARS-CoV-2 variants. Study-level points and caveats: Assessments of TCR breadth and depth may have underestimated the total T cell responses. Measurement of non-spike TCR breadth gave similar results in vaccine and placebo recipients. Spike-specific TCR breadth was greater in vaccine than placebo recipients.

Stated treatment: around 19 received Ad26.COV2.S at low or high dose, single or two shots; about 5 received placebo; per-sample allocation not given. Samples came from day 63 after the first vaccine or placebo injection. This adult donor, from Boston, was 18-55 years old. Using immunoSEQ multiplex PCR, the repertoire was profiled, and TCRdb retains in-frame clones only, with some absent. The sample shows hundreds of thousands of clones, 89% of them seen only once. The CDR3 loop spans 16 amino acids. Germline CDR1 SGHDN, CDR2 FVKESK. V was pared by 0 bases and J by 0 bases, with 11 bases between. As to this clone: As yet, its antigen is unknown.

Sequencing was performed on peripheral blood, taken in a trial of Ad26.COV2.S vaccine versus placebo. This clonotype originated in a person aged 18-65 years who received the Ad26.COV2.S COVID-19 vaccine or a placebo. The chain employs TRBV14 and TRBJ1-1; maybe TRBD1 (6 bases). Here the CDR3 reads CASSQEKAGVNTEAFF. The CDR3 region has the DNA TGTGCCAGCAGCCAAGAGAAAGCAGGGGTGAACACTGAAGCTTTCTTT.